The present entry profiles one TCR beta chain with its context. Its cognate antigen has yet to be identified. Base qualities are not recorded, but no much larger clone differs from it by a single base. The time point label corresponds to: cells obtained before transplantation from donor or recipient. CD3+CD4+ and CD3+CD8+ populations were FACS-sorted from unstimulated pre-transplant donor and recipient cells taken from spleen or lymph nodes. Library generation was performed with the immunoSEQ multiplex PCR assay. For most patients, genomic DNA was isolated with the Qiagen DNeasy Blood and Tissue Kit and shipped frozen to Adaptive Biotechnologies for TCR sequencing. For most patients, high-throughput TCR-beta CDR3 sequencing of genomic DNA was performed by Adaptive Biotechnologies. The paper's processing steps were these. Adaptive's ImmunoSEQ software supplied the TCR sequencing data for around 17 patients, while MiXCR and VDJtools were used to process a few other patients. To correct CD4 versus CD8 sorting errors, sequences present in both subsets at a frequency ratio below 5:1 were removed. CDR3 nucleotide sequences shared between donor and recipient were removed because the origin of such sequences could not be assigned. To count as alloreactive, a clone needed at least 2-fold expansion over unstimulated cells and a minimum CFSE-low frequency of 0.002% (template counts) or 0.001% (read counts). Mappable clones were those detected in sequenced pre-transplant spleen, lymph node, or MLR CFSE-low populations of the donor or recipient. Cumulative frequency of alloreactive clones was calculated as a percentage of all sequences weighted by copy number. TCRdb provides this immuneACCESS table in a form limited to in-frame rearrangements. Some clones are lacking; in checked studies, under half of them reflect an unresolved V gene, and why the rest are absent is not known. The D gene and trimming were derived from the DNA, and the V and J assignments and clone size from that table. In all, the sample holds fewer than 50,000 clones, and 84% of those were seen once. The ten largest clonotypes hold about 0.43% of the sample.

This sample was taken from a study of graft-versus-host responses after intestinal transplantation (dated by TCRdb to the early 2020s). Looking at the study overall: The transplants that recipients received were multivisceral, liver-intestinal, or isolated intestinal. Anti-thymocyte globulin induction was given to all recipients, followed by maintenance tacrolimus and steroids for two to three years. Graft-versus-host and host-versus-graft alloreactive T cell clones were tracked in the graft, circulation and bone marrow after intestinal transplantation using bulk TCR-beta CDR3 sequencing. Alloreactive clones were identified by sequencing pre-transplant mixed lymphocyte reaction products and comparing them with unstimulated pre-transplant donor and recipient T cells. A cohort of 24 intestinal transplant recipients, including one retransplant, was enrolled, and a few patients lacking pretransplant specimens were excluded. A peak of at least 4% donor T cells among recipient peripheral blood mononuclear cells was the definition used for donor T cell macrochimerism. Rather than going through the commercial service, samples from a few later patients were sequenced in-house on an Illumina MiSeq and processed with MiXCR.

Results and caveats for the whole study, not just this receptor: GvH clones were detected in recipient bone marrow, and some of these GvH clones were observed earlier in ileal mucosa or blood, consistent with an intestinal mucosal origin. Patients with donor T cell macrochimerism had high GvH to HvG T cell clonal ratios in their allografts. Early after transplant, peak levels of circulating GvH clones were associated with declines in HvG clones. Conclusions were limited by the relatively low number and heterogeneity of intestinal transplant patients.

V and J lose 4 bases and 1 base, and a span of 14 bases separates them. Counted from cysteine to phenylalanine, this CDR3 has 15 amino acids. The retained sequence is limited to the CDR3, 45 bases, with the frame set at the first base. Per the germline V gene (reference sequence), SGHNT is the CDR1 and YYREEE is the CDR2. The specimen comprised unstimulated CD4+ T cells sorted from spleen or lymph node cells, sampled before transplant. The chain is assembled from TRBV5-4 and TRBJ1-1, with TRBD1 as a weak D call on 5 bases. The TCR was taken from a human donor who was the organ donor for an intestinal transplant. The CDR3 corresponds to CASSRGRGGNTEAFF. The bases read TGTGCCAGCAGCCGTGGCCGGGGGGGGAACACTGAAGCTTTCTTT.